This TCR beta chain was profiled in a study of T cell repertoires in cytomegalovirus infection (dated by TCRdb to the late 2010s). In terms of the full investigation: Donor HLA type was relevant to the analysis, because carriage of CMV infection together with the matching HLA type was indicated by public TCR beta signatures. The full study reports these points: The ex vivo response was dominated by HLA-C-restricted CMV-specific TCR beta clonotypes, and the single most frequent clonotype in two of eight donors was supplied by these HLA-C-restricted clonotypes. Carriers of CMV infection plus the relevant HLA type were discriminated by the cumulative frequency of public TCR beta family members in the study cohort and in an independent roughly 320-donor cohort.

As for this clonotype: There is no known antigen for this receptor. The sample holds no much larger clone one base away, and base qualities are not on file.

The instrument was an Illumina HiSeq 1500. Using fastp at Q25 and MiXCR, TCRdb reprocessed the public reads and kept productive beta chains. Under each unique CDR3 protein, matching rows form one entry showing the most common genes and DNA. The sample table holds approximately 260,000 distinct CDR3 sequences, of which 15% to 20% were seen once. About half of the sample goes to the ten largest clones. The CDR3 goes from the cysteine to the phenylalanine over 17 residues. The kept DNA is CDR3 alone, 51 bases in frame from the first base. V is reduced by 0 bases and J by 5 bases, leaving a spacing of 17 bases between them. Based on the germline V gene, the CDR1 and CDR2 sequences are MNHEY and SVGEGT.

The sequenced sample was CD8+ T cells from PBMCs. The sequence joins TRBV6-2 or TRBV6-3 to TRBJ1-5; the D gene cannot be named for sure. The TCR comes from a human donor in good health (CMV status not recorded). Some clones in this sample may be carry-over from other donors' samples. In nucleotide form, the sequence is TGTGCCAGCAGTTACTCGAGTGGTTGGGGTGATCATCAGCCCCAGCATTTT. Its protein product is CASSYSSGWGDHQPQHF.